The clone carrying this TCR beta chain was detected once. Antigen: not known. Trimming took 4 bases from V and 5 from J, leaving 15 bases between them. The germline CDR1 and CDR2 sequences are SGHDN and FVKESK. The length of the CDR3 is 15 residues. The data belong to a study of CD8 T cells in ankylosing spondylitis. TCRdb redid the calling of the 5' RACE reads with MiXCR, one entry per CDR3 protein. The sample consists of about 110,000 distinct CDR3 sequences, approximately 25% of them appearing once. Overall study results and limits: A number of the motif variants had already been described in reactive arthritis synovial fluid and blood.

This chain links TRBV14 with TRBJ2-4; D may be TRBD1 or TRBD2 (5 bases each). This receptor was identified in a male donor with ankylosing spondylitis. The specimen sequenced was synovial fluid, either unsorted or a sorted T cell fraction (not recorded which). The DNA of the CDR3 is TGTGCCAGCAGCCGACAGTGGGGGTCGGAAAACATTCAGTACTTC. It is translated as CASSRQWGSENIQYF.